The source of this T cell receptor (beta chain) is a study of cytomegalovirus exposure and HLA in healthy donors. Study results and caveats: Previously analyzed data showed that most TCR beta V segments were productive at a frequency of about 90% or about 30%. Most subjects had HLA-A and HLA-B alleles reportedly predicted accurately by TCR beta sequences. In a later analysis, around 18,000 TCR beta sequences were associated with HLA alleles at 0.05 false discovery rate. Rarity marked most TCR sequences, yet some public TCRs occurred in many donors.

As concerns this clone: Its cognate antigen is unknown.

V shed 4 bases and J 4 bases; nucleotides not matched to a gene: 7. The CDR3 loop spans 15 amino acids. Germline V gene lookup returns CDR1 SGHRS and CDR2 YFSETQ. The PCR contained 60 Vbeta and 13 Jbeta primers. TCRdb's copy holds only in-frame clones and misses some; the assay was immunoSEQ multiplex PCR. Counted here are 130,000 or so clones, 8.5% to 10% occurring once; the ten biggest clones make up 5% to 7%. The chain is built from TRBV5-1 and TRBJ2-7; TRBD1 aligns across 11 bases. The sequence was collected from a man in his forties in good health and CMV-seronegative. The sample was PBMCs. As DNA, the CDR3 is TGCGCCAGCAGCCCCTCGGACAGGGGGCAGTACGAGCAGTACTTC. Translating it yields CASSPSDRGQYEQYF.